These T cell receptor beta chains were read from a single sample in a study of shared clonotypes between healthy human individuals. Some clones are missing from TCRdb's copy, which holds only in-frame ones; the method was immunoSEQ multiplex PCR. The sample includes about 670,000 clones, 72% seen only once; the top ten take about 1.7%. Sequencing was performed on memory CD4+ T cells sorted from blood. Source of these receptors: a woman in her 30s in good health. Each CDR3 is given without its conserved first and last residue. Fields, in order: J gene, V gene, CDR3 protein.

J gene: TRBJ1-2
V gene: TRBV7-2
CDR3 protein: ASSNPGQRNYGYT

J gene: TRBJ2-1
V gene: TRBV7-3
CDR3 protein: ASSQRLAGYNEQF

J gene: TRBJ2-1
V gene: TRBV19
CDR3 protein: ASLPSAGASYNEQF

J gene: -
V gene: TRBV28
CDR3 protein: ASSLQYEQY

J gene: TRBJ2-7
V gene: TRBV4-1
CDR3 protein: ASSQPPAGGTYYEQY

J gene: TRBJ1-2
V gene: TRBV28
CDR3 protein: ASSLKVGTGAWGYT

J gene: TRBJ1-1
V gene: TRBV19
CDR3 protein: ASSIAAGSNTEAF

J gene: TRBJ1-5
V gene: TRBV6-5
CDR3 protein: ASSLTGGTQPQH

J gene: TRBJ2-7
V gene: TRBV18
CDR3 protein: ASPGVPYEQY

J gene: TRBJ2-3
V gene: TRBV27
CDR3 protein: ASSRASGPPLDTQY

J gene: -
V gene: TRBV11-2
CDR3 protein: ASSLGRTLSSYEQY

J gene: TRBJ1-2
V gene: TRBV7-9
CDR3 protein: ASSSGGRGGYT

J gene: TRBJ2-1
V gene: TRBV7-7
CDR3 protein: ASSLSTAGEQF

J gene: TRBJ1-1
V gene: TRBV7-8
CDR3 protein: ASSLGENTEAF

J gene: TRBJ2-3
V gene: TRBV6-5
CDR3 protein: ASSYERYTDTQY

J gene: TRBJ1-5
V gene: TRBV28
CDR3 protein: ASRGGNRVIWH

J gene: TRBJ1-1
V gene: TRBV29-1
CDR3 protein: SVVQHEAF

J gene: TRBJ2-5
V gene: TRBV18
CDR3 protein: ASSETLQETQY

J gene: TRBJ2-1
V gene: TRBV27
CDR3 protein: ASSFLGGSGRLDNEQF

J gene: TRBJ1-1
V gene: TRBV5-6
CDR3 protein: ASSLVATGLFYTEAF

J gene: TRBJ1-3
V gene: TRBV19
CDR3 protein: ASTSTVTSGNTIY

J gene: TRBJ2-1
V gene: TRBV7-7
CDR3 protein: ASSLELTSFPIEQF